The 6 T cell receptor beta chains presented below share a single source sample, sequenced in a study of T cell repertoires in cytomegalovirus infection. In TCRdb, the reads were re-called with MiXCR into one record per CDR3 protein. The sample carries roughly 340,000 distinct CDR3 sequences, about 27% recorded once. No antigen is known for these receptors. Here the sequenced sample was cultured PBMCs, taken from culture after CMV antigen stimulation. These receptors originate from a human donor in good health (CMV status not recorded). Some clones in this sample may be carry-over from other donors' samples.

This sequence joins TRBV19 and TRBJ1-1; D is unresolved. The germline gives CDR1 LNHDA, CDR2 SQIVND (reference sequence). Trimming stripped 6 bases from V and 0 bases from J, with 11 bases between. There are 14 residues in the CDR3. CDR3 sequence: CASSMGLVNTEAFF. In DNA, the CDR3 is TGTGCCAGTAGCATGGGTCTCGTGAACACTGAAGCTTTCTTT.

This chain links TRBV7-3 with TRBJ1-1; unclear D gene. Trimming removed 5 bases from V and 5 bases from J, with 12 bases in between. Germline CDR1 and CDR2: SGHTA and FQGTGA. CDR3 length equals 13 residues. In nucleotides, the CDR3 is TGTGCCAGCAGCGCGGGCCTGGGGACTGAAGCTTTCTTT. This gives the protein CASSAGLGTEAFF.

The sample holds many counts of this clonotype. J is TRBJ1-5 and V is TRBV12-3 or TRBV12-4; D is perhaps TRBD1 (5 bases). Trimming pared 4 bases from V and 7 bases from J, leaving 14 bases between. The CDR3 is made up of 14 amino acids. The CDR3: CASSWDSPGQPQHF. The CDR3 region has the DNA TGTGCCAGCAGTTGGGACTCTCCGGGGCAGCCCCAGCATTTT.

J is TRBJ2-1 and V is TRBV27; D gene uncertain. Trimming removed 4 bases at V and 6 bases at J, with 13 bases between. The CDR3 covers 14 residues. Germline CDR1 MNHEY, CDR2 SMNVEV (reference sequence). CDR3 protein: CASSYSLETNEQFF. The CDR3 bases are TGTGCCAGCAGTTACTCCCTAGAAACCAATGAGCAGTTCTTC.

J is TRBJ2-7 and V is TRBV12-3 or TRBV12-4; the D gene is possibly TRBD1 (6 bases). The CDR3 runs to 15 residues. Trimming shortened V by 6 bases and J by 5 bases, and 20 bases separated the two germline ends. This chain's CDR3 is CASRSSTGPRDEQYF. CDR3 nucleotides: TGTGCCAGCAGATCCAGTACAGGGCCCCGGGACGAGCAGTACTTC.

The CDR3 here is CASSEARAGTQYF. DNA of the CDR3: TGTGCCAGCAGTGAAGCAAGAGCCGGTACGCAGTATTTT. The genes are TRBV6-1 and TRBJ2-3; D not certain. V was clipped by 0 bases and J by 8 bases, with 9 bases between them. CDR3 length equals 13 residues. The germline CDR1 and CDR2 sequences are MNHNS and SASEGT.